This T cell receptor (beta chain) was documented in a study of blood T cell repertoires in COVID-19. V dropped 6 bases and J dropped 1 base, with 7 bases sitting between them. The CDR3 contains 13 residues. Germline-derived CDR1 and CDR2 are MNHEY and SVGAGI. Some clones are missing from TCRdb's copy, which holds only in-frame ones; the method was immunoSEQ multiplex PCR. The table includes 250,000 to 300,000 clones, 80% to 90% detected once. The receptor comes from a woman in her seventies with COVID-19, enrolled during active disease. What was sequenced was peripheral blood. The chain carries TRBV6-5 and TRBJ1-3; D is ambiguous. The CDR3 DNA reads TGTGCCAGCAGCCCCAATTCTGGAAACACCATATATTTT. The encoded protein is CASSPNSGNTIYF.